A single sample gave rise to the 15 T cell receptor beta chains below, sequenced in a study of identical twins. TCRdb processed the 5' RACE reads anew with MiXCR; each CDR3 protein has one entry. The sample comprises around 690,000 distinct CDR3 sequences, approximately 22% of which are singletons, and around 4.4% rests with the top ten. These data also featured in a second study, about T cells expressing NK-cell markers.

The sample was PBMCs. Source of these receptors: a woman aged 18-29 years in good health.

The chain joins TRBV5-1 to TRBJ2-1, with 8 bases identical to TRBD2. CDR3 length: 16 residues. The germline V gene encodes CDR1 SGHRS and CDR2 YFSETQ. V gave up 4 bases and J gave up 3 bases; unmatched junction bases: 9. CDR3 loop: CASSRGDSGVYNEQFF. CDR3 bases: TGCGCCAGCAGCCGCGGTGATAGCGGGGTCTACAATGAGCAGTTCTTC.

This chain connects TRBV2 to TRBJ2-5; 10 positions match TRBD1. J was trimmed by 2 bases and V by 4 bases; bases with no gene match: 1. The CDR3 has 14 residues. The V gene's germline CDR1 is SNHLY and CDR2 FYNNEI. CDR3 protein: CASSGDRGQETQYF. Written as DNA, the CDR3 is TGTGCCAGCAGTGGGGACAGGGGTCAAGAGACCCAGTACTTC.

CDR3 in amino acids: CASSEMRTGGNEQFF. The CDR3 bases are TGTGCCAGCAGTGAGATGAGGACAGGGGGCAATGAGCAGTTCTTC. The J gene is TRBJ2-1, the V gene TRBV2; TRBD1 matches at 10 bases. The CDR3 consists of 15 residues. V was clipped by 3 bases and J by 6 bases; unmatched bases: 5. The germline V gene encodes CDR1 SNHLY and CDR2 FYNNEI.

V and J are TRBV3-1 and TRBJ1-2; D call uncertain. With 0 bases removed from V and 3 bases from J, the gap between germline ends came to 11 bases. The CDR3 is 15 amino acids. The germline V gene encodes CDR1 LGHDT and CDR2 YNNKEL (reference sequence). The chain's CDR3 is CASSQDPASHYGYTF. In nucleotides, the CDR3 is TGTGCCAGCAGCCAAGATCCCGCTAGCCACTATGGCTACACCTTC.

In its sample, this clonotype was seen a few times. The chain carries TRBV10-3 and TRBJ2-5, with 12 positions matching TRBD2. J gave up 3 bases and V 4 bases, and 12 bases lay outside the gene matches. From germline, CDR1 is ENHRY and CDR2 SYGVKD. The CDR3 is 18 amino acids. CDR3 sequence: CAISASSGRASDEETQYF. DNA for the CDR3: TGTGCCATCAGTGCCTCTAGCGGGAGGGCGTCAGATGAAGAGACCCAGTACTTC.

This chain joins TRBV3-1 and TRBJ2-2; D unclear. Germline V gene lookup returns CDR1 LGHDT and CDR2 YNNKEL (reference sequence). The CDR3 spans 14 residues. The V gene lost 2 bases and the J gene lost 1 base, with 5 bases spanning the gap. CDR3 sequence: CASSQKVNTGELFF. CDR3 nucleotide sequence: TGTGCCAGCAGCCAAAAGGTGAACACCGGGGAGCTGTTTTTT.

This clonotype was counted between two and nine times. The V and J genes are TRBV5-1 and TRBJ2-7; unclear D gene. Germline V lookup: CDR1 SGHRS, CDR2 YFSETQ. The CDR3 totals 15 residues. With 1 base removed from V and 4 bases from J, the gap between germline ends came to 15 bases. CDR3 loop: CASSLYRLSRYEQYF. The CDR3 coding sequence is TGCGCCAGCAGCTTGTACCGGCTATCGAGATACGAGCAGTACTTC.

In its sample, this clonotype was seen a few times. V usage is TRBV5-8 and J usage is TRBJ2-6, with TRBD1 identical over 9 bases. V lost 4 bases to trimming and J lost 0 bases; unmatched junction nucleotides: 5. Germline loops: CDR1 SGHTS, CDR2 YDEGEE. The CDR3 runs to 17 residues. The CDR3 is CASSPGQGYSGANVLTF. CDR3 DNA: TGTGCCAGCAGCCCGGGACAGGGTTACTCTGGGGCCAACGTCCTGACTTTC.

The chain is built from TRBV7-9 and TRBJ2-1, with D unresolved. The germline V and J ends were trimmed by 5 bases and 8 bases, with 19 bases remaining between them. Germline CDR1 and CDR2: SEHNR and FQNEAQ (reference sequence). CDR3 length equals 15 residues. CDR3 sequence reads: CASSPILKPLDEQFF. As DNA, the CDR3 is TGTGCCAGCAGCCCTATTTTAAAGCCCCTGGATGAGCAGTTCTTC.

This clonotype was recorded a few times. The V gene is TRBV6-5, the J gene TRBJ2-7, with TRBD2 matching 11 bases. This CDR3 is built from 17 residues. Germline assignment: CDR1 MNHEY and CDR2 SVGAGI. Losses at the gene ends were 2 bases for V and 7 bases for J; bases not matched to a gene: 13. The CDR3 here is CASSYLETSGRLREQYF. CDR3 nucleotides: TGTGCCAGCAGTTACCTTGAAACTAGCGGGAGACTGAGGGAGCAGTACTTC.

The chain is built from TRBV4-1 and TRBJ2-1; D may be TRBD1 (6 bases). CDR1 MGHRA and CDR2 YSYEKL come from the germline V gene. There are 17 residues in the CDR3. Trimming took off 3 bases at V and 7 bases at J, with 22 bases between the two ends. The CDR3 is CASSQLGGIARGNEQFF. The CDR3, as DNA: TGCGCCAGCAGCCAGTTAGGGGGAATAGCGAGAGGGAATGAGCAGTTCTTC.

V usage is TRBV19 and J usage is TRBJ2-5, with D tentatively TRBD2 (6 bases). Germline-derived CDR1 and CDR2 are LNHDA and SQIVND (reference sequence). V was shortened by 4 bases and J by 4 bases, with 13 bases between the two germline ends. This CDR3 is built from 14 residues. This chain's CDR3 is CASSKSIGRETQYF. DNA of the CDR3: TGTGCCAGTAGTAAAAGCATCGGGAGAGAGACCCAGTACTTC. The full variable domain, completed using reference TRBV19 and TRBJ2-5, is DGGITQSPKYLFRKEGQNVTLSCEQNLNHDAMYWYRQDPGQGLRLIYYSQIVNDFQKGDIAEGYSVSREKKESFPLTVTSAQKNPTAFYLCASSKSIGRETQYFGPGTRLLVL.

This clonotype showed up just a few times. The junction differs from germline at one of its ends, possibly a read error. This rearrangement joins TRBV5-1 to TRBJ2-4; no definite D call. The CDR3 sequence is 11 residues long. Germline V gene data show CDR1 as SGHRS and CDR2 as YFSETQ. The CDR3 coding sequence is TGCGCCAGCACCTTGGGGAACATTCAGTACTTC. Translating gives CASTLGNIQYF.

J is TRBJ1-2 and V is TRBV20-1; 7 bases match TRBD1. This CDR3 region has 16 residues. Germline-derived CDR1 and CDR2 are DFQATT and SNEGSKA (reference sequence). Trimming at V came to 5 bases and at J to 2 bases, leaving 14 bases not matched to a gene. Here the CDR3 DNA reads TGCAGTGCTTCTTCATTCACAGGGGTAGTAAACTATGGCTACACCTTC. Translating it yields CSASSFTGVVNYGYTF.

The chain carries TRBV6-1 and TRBJ2-7; TRBD2 is a possible D gene (6 bases). The germline V gene has CDR1 MNHNS and CDR2 SASEGT. The ends were cut back, 6 bases at V and 2 bases at J, with 11 bases in the middle. This CDR3 region has 13 residues. CDR3: CASRRLETYEQYF. As DNA, the CDR3 is TGTGCCAGCAGGCGACTAGAAACCTACGAGCAGTACTTC.